Below are 6 T cell receptor beta chains sequenced from a single sample in a study of blood T cell repertoires in COVID-19. Produced via immunoSEQ multiplex PCR; TCRdb's table is partial and in-frame only. The sample includes over 85,000 clones, about four fifths seen only once; the top ten take around 22%. Sequencing input: peripheral blood. The origin of the receptors is a man in his sixties or seventies with acute or convalescent COVID-19.

The V and J genes are TRBV18 and TRBJ1-4, with TRBD1 as a possible D gene (6 bases). Trimming shortened V by 2 bases and J by 5 bases, and 15 bases separated the two germline ends. CDR3 length equals 16 residues. Germline assignment: CDR1 KGHSH and CDR2 LQKENI. As DNA, the CDR3 is TGTGCCAGCTCACCAATGACAGGCAGCCTGAATGAAAAACTGTTTTTT. Its translation is CASSPMTGSLNEKLFF.

The V gene is TRBV4-3, the J gene TRBJ2-4, with 8 bases lining up with TRBD2. Trimming took 0 bases from V and 5 from J; bases not matched to a gene: 9. The CDR3 consists of 17 residues. Germline CDR1 LGHNA, CDR2 YSLEER. The CDR3 bases are TGCGCCAGCAGCCAAGAAATCCCCGGGAGGGGAGAAAACATTCAGTACTTC. Translated: CASSQEIPGRGENIQYF.

By share of the sample, this clone is medium-sized. The rearrangement joins TRBV7-9 to TRBJ2-7; D is possibly TRBD1 (6 bases). The CDR3 totals 14 residues. V shed 4 bases and J shed 3 bases, with 13 bases lying between them. Germline V gene lookup returns CDR1 SEHNR and CDR2 FQNEAQ (reference sequence). The CDR3 DNA reads TGTGCCAGCAGCTCCCCGGGACACTACTACGAGCAGTACTTC. This sequence encodes CASSSPGHYYEQYF.

The chain is built from TRBV7-2 and TRBJ2-5, with 7 positions matching TRBD2. This CDR3 contains 13 residues. Looked up from germline, CDR1 is SGHTA and CDR2 is FQGNSA. V was pared by 4 bases and J by 3 bases, with 2 bases of the junction left unmatched. For the CDR3, the DNA is TGTGCCAGCAGCTCGGGACTAAAAGAGACCCAGTACTTC. Encoded protein: CASSSGLKETQYF.

V is TRBV7-2 and J is TRBJ2-3; the match to TRBD1 covers 8 bases. V dropped 0 bases and J dropped 2; count of bases not matched to a gene: 4. Germline V gene sequence: CDR1 SGHTA, CDR2 FQGNSA. The CDR3 extends over 16 amino acids. The CDR3 loop is CASSLAPGQATDTQYF. The CDR3, as DNA: TGTGCCAGCAGCTTAGCCCCGGGACAGGCCACAGATACGCAGTATTTT.

Of note for this clone: Germline and junction disagree at one end, which may indicate a read error. This sequence joins TRBV28 and TRBJ2-7; 14 bases match TRBD2. Per germline, CDR1 MDHEN and CDR2 SYDVKM. This CDR3 contains 15 residues. The DNA for the CDR3 is TGTGCCCGCAGTTCCCGACTAGCGGGGGGGGGAGAGCAGTACTTC. As protein: CARSSRLAGGGEQYF.